These 28 T cell receptor beta chains were all obtained from the same sample, sequenced in a study of PD-L1 blockade in urothelial cancer. Measured with immunoSEQ multiplex PCR; TCRdb has only the in-frame clones, and not every one. Of about 2,500 clones in the sample, more than 35% were seen once. The input for sequencing was tumor tissue, taken before atezolizumab (anti-PD-L1) treatment. The receptors here all came from a man in his sixties with urothelial cancer.

The sample holds a few counts of this clone. The chain has TRBV19 and TRBJ1-5, with D uncertain. The CDR3 runs to 16 residues. CDR1 and CDR2 (germline): LNHDA, SQIVND (reference sequence). V was shortened by 10 bases and J by 0 bases, with 19 bases between the two germline ends. This CDR3 is CATKPKAPYSNQPQHF. CDR3 DNA: TGTGCCACTAAGCCCAAGGCACCCTATAGCAATCAGCCCCAGCATTTT.

This clone was recorded a few times. The chain employs TRBV11-3 and TRBJ1-6; 7 bases fit TRBD1. Germline loops: CDR1 SGHNT, CDR2 YENEEA. V trimming: 6 bases; J trimming: 5 bases; junction bases outside the gene matches: 10. CDR3 length: 16 amino acids. The CDR3 loop is CASSFRGGFDNSPLHF. The CDR3 DNA reads TGTGCCAGCAGTTTCAGGGGGGGCTTCGATAATTCACCCCTCCACTTT.

The table lists this clone with a few counts. This rearrangement joins TRBV6-8 to TRBJ2-1; D call uncertain. The germline V gene has CDR1 MNHGY and CDR2 SAAAGT. The CDR3 sequence is 13 residues long. The germline V and J ends were trimmed by 6 bases and 5 bases, with 11 bases remaining between them. CDR3 residues: CASSQIEHNEQFF. The CDR3 bases are TGTGCCAGCAGCCAAATAGAGCACAATGAGCAGTTCTTC.

This clone is large (0.1 to 1%) by share. The chain uses TRBV12-1 and TRBJ2-1; the table's TRBD2 call for D was not verified on the DNA. TRBV12-1 is tagged as a pseudogene. This CDR3 region has 17 residues. The CDR3 sequence: CASSFDPLAGDYNEQFF. The CDR3 DNA is TGTGCCAGCAGCTTTGACCCTTTAGCGGGGGACTACAATGAGCAGTTCTTC.

This chain joins TRBV28 and TRBJ2-5; perhaps TRBD2 as D (5 bases). CDR1 is MDHEN and CDR2 is SYDVKM in the germline V gene. V was cut by 3 bases and J by 2 bases, with 10 bases left in between. The CDR3 consists of 14 residues. The CDR3 sequence is CASSLRADQETQYF. The CDR3 DNA reads TGTGCCAGCAGTTTGAGGGCAGATCAAGAGACCCAGTACTTC.

The chain employs TRBV30 and TRBJ1-1; no definite D call. This CDR3 region has 13 residues. Germline V gene lookup returns CDR1 GTSNPN and CDR2 SVGIG (reference sequence). Trimming took off 0 bases at V and 1 base at J, with 6 bases between the two ends. The CDR3 DNA sequence: TGTGCCTGGAGTGTACTGGAGAACACTGAAGCTTTCTTT. Protein product: CAWSVLENTEAFF.

Judged by abundance, this clone is medium-sized. The chain carries TRBV1 and TRBJ1-4. TRBV1 is a known pseudogene. This CDR3 is built from 13 residues. The CDR3 sequence: CASSQGLVEKLFF. For the CDR3, the DNA is TGCGCCAGCAGCCAAGGATTGGTTGAAAAACTGTTTTTT.

The chain carries TRBV6-8 and TRBJ2-7; 10 bases map to TRBD2. Germline V gene sequence: CDR1 MNHGY, CDR2 SAAAGT. This CDR3 spans 16 amino acids. With V trimmed by 5 bases and J by 2 bases, 9 bases remained unmatched. Here the CDR3 reads CASSARSGGETYEQYF. CDR3 DNA: TGTGCCAGCAGTGCCCGGAGCGGGGGGGAAACCTACGAGCAGTACTTC.

V is TRBV29-1 and J is TRBJ2-7, with a tentative D call TRBD1 (6 bases). In germline, CDR1 is SQVTM, CDR2 ANQGSEA. The CDR3 runs 12 residues. Trimming pared 5 bases from V and 6 bases from J, leaving 14 bases between. The CDR3 protein is CSVQAGVAEQYF. CDR3 coding DNA: TGCAGCGTTCAGGCAGGGGTGGCCGAGCAGTACTTC.

The V and J genes are TRBV30 and TRBJ2-5, with 8 bases that match TRBD2. Per germline, CDR1 GTSNPN and CDR2 SVGIG (reference sequence). V was clipped by 8 bases and J by 3 bases; unmatched bases: 5. CDR3 size: 12 residues. CDR3 sequence (DNA): TGTGCCGGATCAGCGGGGGAAGAGACCCAGTACTTC. It translates to CAGSAGEETQYF.

The CDR3 is CASSEGQVSTQYF. The CDR3, as DNA: TGCGCCAGCAGTGAGGGGCAAGTGAGTACGCAGTATTTT. This sequence joins TRBV10-2 and TRBJ2-3; D gene unclear. The CDR3 runs to 13 residues. V was trimmed by 2 bases and J by 8 bases, leaving 11 bases between them. The germline V gene has CDR1 WSHSY and CDR2 SAAADI.

J is TRBJ2-7 and V is TRBV28, with 10 positions matching TRBD1. The trim removed 6 bases at V and 2 bases at J, leaving 7 bases unmatched. CDR1 and CDR2 (germline): MDHEN, SYDVKM. This CDR3 comprises 15 residues. In DNA form, the CDR3 reads TGTGCCAGCAGCCGCGGACAGGGGGAGGCCTACGAGCAGTACTTC. Its translation: CASSRGQGEAYEQYF.

The chain is built from TRBV6-8 and TRBJ1-2, with D possibly being TRBD1 (5 bases). This CDR3 spans 16 amino acids. The germline V and J ends were trimmed by 2 bases and 0 bases, with 13 bases remaining between them. Germline V gives CDR1 MNHGY, CDR2 SAAAGT. The CDR3: CASSYDRSLANYGYTF. CDR3 in DNA: TGTGCCAGCAGTTACGACAGATCCCTAGCTAACTATGGCTACACCTTC.

The chain carries TRBV18 and TRBJ2-7, with D possibly TRBD1 on 5 matching bases. CDR1 is KGHSH and CDR2 is LQKENI in the germline V gene. Between the trimmed V and J ends, which lost 0 bases and 7 bases, there was a span of 16 bases. The CDR3 covers 15 residues. The CDR3 protein is CASSPPTSRAREQYF. CDR3 sequence (DNA): TGTGCCAGCTCACCACCTACCAGCAGGGCGCGGGAGCAGTACTTC.

The chain employs TRBV19 and TRBJ1-2; D might be TRBD1 (6 bases). The germline gives CDR1 LNHDA, CDR2 SQIVND (reference sequence). The ends were cut back, 6 bases at V and 4 bases at J, with 12 bases in the middle. CDR3 size: 13 residues. DNA of the CDR3: TGTGCCAGTAGCAGGGAACAGGGCTATGGCTACACCTTC. It encodes CASSREQGYGYTF.

The gene calls are TRBV10-3 and TRBJ1-5; 7 positions agree with TRBD1. Germline-derived CDR1 and CDR2 are ENHRY and SYGVKD. The CDR3 sequence is 15 residues long. The ends lost 4 bases at V and 0 bases at J; junction bases unmatched: 3. This CDR3 reads CAISAGTDSNQPQHF. In nucleotides, the CDR3 is TGTGCCATCAGTGCCGGGACAGATAGCAATCAGCCCCAGCATTTT.

This clone was picked up a small number of times. The CDR3 DNA is TGTGCCAGTAGTAGAGGGGTTTCACCCCTCCACTTT. Residues: CASSRGVSPLHF. The chain employs TRBV19 and TRBJ1-6; a weak D match, TRBD1 (5 bases). The length of the CDR3 is 12 residues. Per germline, CDR1 LNHDA and CDR2 SQIVND (reference sequence). V was pared by 4 bases and J by 9 bases, with 7 bases between.

The table lists this clone with a few counts. The gene calls are TRBV7-1 and TRBJ2-5, with D possibly matching TRBD1 (6 bases). TRBV7-1 is marked as an open reading frame, function uncertain. The CDR3 totals 13 residues. V lost 5 bases and J 7 bases, leaving 14 bases between the germline ends. As DNA, the CDR3 is TGTGCCAGCAGCGACTGGGGCAGGGGGACCCAGTACTTC. It specifies CASSDWGRGTQYF.

The rearrangement uses TRBV19 and TRBJ2-1; no clear D gene. With 4 bases removed from V and 2 bases from J, the gap between germline ends came to 12 bases. CDR1 and CDR2 from the germline V gene are LNHDA and SQIVND (reference sequence). The CDR3 is 15 residues long. The CDR3 here is CASSSISGAYNEQFF. CDR3 nucleotides: TGTGCCAGTAGTAGTATTAGTGGAGCCTACAATGAGCAGTTCTTC.

The rearrangement uses TRBV18 and TRBJ1-1; 10 positions match TRBD1. Germline CDR1 is KGHSH and CDR2 is LQKENI. V dropped 2 bases and J dropped 2; count of bases not matched to a gene: 2. The CDR3 spans 15 residues. The CDR3 DNA follows: TGTGCCAGCTCACCAGGGACAGGGGCTAACACTGAAGCTTTCTTT. This sequence encodes CASSPGTGANTEAFF.

The V gene is TRBV14, the J gene TRBJ1-2; tentatively, D is TRBD1 (5 bases). This CDR3 contains 16 residues. Trimming stripped 1 base from V and 7 bases from J, with 19 bases between. Germline CDR1 and CDR2: SGHDN and FVKESK. The CDR3 nucleotides are TGTGCCAGCAGCCAAGCCTACCAGGCCAGGGCAGGTGGCTACACCTTC. Protein sequence: CASSQAYQARAGGYTF. The full variable domain, rest sourced from reference TRBV14 and TRBJ1-2, is EAGVTQFPSHSVIEKGQTVTLRCDPISGHDNLYWYRRVMGKEIKFLLHFVKESKQDESGMPNNRFLAERTGGTYSTLKVQPAELEDSGVYFCASSQAYQARAGGYTFGSGTRLTVV.

This clone was counted only a few times. V usage is TRBV9 and J usage is TRBJ1-4, with D perhaps TRBD1 (5 bases). Per germline, CDR1 SGDLS and CDR2 YYNGEE. This CDR3 is 14 amino acids long. Trimming took off 6 bases at V and 2 bases at J, with 11 bases between the two ends. The CDR3 region is CASNSQGTNEKLFF. In nucleotides, the CDR3 is TGTGCCAGCAACTCCCAGGGTACTAATGAAAAACTGTTTTTT.

The chain links TRBV18 to TRBJ2-7, with 8 bases matching TRBD1. Trimming removed 3 bases from V and 6 bases from J; junction bases left unmatched: 10. The CDR3 is made up of 15 amino acids. Germline V lookup: CDR1 KGHSH, CDR2 LQKENI. The CDR3 sequence: CASSPLGQGYLEQYF. The CDR3 coding sequence is TGTGCCAGCTCACCTCTAGGACAGGGTTACCTCGAGCAGTACTTC.

This chain uses TRBV9 with TRBJ2-2; 12 bases map to TRBD1. Germline-derived CDR1 and CDR2 are SGDLS and YYNGEE. The CDR3 is 16 amino acids. The J segment lost 4 bases and the V segment lost 6 bases, leaving 7 bases of the junction unmatched. The CDR3 sequence: CASTLGTGGGTGELFF. The CDR3 nucleotides read TGTGCCAGCACCCTCGGGACAGGGGGCGGCACCGGGGAGCTGTTTTTT.

The chain joins TRBV28 to TRBJ1-1, with D maybe TRBD1 (5 bases). The length of the CDR3 is 12 residues. CDR1 is MDHEN and CDR2 is SYDVKM in the germline V gene. V was shortened by 6 bases and J by 7 bases, with 12 bases between the two germline ends. The CDR3 coding sequence is TGTGCCAGCAGGGAGACAGAGAATGAAGCTTTCTTT. Amino acids: CASRETENEAFF.

J is TRBJ2-5 and V is TRBV18; maybe TRBD2 (5 bases). Trimming pared 5 bases from V and 10 bases from J, leaving 17 bases between. The germline CDR1 and CDR2 sequences are KGHSH and LQKENI. This CDR3 is built from 13 residues. The CDR3 DNA reads TGTGCCAGCTCAGCCAAGGATGGTGCGGGCCAGTACTTC. Translating gives CASSAKDGAGQYF.

The sample holds a few counts of this clone. The chain recombines TRBV9 with TRBJ2-5, with a weak D call TRBD2 (6 bases). The CDR3 contains 14 residues. Germline V CDR1 and CDR2: SGDLS, YYNGEE. With 4 bases removed from V and 5 bases from J, the gap between germline ends came to 15 bases. The CDR3 here is CASSLGTRGETQYF. DNA for the CDR3: TGTGCCAGCAGCTTGGGGACTCGCGGCGAGACCCAGTACTTC.

This clone showed up just a few times. The gene calls are TRBV15 and TRBJ1-3, with 10 bases that match TRBD1. Per germline, CDR1 LNHNV and CDR2 YYDKDF (reference sequence). The ends lost 3 bases at V and 4 bases at J; junction bases unmatched: 6. The CDR3 sequence is 16 residues long. The CDR3 DNA sequence: TGTGCCACCAGCAGCTCCGGGACAGGGGCGGGAAACACCATATATTTT. The encoded protein is CATSSSGTGAGNTIYF.